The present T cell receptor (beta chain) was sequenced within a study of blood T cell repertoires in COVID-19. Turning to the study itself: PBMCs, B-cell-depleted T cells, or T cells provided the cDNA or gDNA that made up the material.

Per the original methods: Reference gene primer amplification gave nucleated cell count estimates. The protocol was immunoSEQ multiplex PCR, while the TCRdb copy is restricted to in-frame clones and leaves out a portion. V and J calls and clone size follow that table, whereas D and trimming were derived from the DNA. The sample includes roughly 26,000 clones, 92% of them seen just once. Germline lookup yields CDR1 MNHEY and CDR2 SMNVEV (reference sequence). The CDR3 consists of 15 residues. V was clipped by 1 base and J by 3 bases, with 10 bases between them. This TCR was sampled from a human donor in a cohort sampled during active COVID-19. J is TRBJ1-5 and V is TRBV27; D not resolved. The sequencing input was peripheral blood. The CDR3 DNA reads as TGTGCCAGCAGTTTATTCGAGGGAATCAATCAGCCCCAGCATTTT. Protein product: CASSLFEGINQPQHF.